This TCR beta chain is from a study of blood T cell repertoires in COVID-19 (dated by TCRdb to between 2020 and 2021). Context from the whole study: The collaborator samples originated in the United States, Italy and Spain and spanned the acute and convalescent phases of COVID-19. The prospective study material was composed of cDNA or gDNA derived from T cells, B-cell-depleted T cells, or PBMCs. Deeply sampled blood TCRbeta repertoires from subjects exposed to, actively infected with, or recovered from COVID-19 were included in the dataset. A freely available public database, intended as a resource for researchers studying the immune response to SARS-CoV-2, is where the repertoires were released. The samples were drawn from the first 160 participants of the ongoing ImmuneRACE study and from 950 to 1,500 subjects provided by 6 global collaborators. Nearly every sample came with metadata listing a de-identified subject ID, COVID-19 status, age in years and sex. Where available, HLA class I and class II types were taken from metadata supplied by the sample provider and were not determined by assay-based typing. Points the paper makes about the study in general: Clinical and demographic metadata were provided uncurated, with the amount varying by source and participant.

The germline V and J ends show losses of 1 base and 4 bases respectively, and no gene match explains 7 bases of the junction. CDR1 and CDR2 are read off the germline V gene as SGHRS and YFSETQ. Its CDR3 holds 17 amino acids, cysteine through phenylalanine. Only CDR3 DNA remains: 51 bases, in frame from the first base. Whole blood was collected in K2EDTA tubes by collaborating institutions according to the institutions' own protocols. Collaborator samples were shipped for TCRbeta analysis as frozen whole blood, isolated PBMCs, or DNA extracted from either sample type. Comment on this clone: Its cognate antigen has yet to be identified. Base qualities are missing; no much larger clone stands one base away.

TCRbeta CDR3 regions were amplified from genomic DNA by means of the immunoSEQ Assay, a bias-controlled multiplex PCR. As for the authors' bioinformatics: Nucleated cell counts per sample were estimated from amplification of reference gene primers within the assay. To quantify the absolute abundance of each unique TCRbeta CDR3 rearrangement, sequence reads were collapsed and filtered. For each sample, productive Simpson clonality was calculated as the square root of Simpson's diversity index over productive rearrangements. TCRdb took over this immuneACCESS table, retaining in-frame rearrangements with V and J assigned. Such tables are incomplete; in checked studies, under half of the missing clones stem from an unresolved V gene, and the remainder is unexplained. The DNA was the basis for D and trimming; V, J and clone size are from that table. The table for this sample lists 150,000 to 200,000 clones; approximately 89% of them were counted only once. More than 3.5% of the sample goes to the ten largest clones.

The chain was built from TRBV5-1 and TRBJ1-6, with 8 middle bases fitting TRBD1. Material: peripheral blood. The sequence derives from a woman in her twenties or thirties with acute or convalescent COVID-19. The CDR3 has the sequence CASSLTGTGPYNSPLHF. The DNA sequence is TGCGCCAGCAGCTTGACGGGGACAGGCCCTTATAATTCACCCCTCCACTTT.